The T cell receptor (beta chain) under discussion was sequenced for a study of cytomegalovirus exposure and HLA in healthy donors. The wider study: Earlier, 117 million unique TCR beta sequences were recovered from approximately 200 million T cells by an analysis.

The CDR3 is 14 amino acids. The V and J ends lost 4 bases and 5 bases, in that order; junction bases with no gene match: 6. CDR1 and CDR2 (germline): SGHRS, YFSETQ. Use of 60 Vbeta and 13 Jbeta primers characterized the PCR. Sequencing used immunoSEQ multiplex PCR; TCRdb keeps in-frame clones, though not all of them. Found here are around 180,000 clones, 79% of them singletons; the top ten hold under 0.75%. The TCR was taken from a woman aged 40 to 55 in good health and CMV-seronegative. The rearrangement links TRBV5-1 to TRBJ2-5; TRBD2 matches at 9 bases. Specimen: PBMCs. CDR3 DNA: TGCGCCAGCAGCATGGTAGCGGGAGTGGAGACCCAGTACTTC. Amino acid sequence: CASSMVAGVETQYF.